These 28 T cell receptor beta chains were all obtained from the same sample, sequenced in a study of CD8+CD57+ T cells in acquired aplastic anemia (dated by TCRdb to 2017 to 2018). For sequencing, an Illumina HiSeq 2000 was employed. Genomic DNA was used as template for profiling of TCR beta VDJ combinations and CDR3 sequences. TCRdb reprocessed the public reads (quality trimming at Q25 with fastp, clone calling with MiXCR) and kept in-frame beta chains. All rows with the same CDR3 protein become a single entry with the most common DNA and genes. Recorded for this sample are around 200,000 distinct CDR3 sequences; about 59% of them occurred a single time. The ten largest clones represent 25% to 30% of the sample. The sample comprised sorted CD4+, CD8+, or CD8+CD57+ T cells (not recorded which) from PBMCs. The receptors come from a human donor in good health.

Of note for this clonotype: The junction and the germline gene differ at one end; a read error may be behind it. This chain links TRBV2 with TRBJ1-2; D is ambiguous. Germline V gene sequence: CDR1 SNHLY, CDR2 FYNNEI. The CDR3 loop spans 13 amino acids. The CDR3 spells CASSEVPNFGYTF. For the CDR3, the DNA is TGTGCCAGCAGTGAGGTTCCTAACTTTGGCTACACCTTC.

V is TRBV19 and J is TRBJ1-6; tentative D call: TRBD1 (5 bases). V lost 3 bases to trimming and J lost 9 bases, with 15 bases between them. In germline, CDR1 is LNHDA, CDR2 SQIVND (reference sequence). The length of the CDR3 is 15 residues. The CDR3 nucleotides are TGTGCCAGTAGTATTACAGGCGGCCATAGTTCACCCCTCCACTTT. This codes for CASSITGGHSSPLHF.

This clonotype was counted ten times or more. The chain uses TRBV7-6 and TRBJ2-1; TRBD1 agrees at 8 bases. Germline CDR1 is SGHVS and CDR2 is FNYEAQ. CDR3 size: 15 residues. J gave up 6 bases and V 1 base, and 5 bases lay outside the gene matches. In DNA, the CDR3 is TGTGCCAGCAGCTTAGGGGGCAGGGGGCCCAATGAGCAGTTCTTC. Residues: CASSLGGRGPNEQFF.

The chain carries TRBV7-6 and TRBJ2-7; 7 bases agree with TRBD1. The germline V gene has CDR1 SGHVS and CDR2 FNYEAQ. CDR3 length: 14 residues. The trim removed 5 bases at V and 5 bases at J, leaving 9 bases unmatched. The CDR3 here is CASSLTGERDEQYF. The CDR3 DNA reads TGTGCCAGCAGCCTAACAGGGGAGAGGGACGAGCAGTACTTC.

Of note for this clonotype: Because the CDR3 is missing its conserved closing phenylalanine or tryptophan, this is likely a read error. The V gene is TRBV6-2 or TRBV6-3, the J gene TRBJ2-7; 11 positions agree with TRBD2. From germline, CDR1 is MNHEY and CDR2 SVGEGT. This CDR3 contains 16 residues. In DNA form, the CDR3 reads TGTGCCAGCAGACCAACGGGACTAGCGGCTTCCTGCGAGCAGTACCTC. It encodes CASRPTGLAASCEQYL.

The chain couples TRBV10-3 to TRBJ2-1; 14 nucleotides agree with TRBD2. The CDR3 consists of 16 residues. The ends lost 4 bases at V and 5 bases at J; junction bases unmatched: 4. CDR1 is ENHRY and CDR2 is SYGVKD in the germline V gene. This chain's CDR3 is CAISVGLAGGDNEQFF. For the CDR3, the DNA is TGTGCCATCAGTGTTGGACTAGCGGGAGGTGACAATGAGCAGTTCTTC.

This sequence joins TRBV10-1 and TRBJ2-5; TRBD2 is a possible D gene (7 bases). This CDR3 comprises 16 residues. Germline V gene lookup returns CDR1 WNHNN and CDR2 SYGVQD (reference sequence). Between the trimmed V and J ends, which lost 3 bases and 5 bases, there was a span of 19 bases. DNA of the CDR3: TGCGCCAGCAGTGAAGGGGGGGCCGGACTGGAGGAGACCCAGTACTTC. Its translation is CASSEGGAGLEETQYF.

Written as DNA, the CDR3 is TGCAGTGCTAGGACGGACGGTTCAGGGCCCCAGCATTTT. It is translated as CSARTDGSGPQHF. The genes are TRBV20-1 and TRBJ1-5, with D unresolved. CDR1 DFQATT and CDR2 SNEGSKA come from the germline V gene (reference sequence). The ends were cut back, 3 bases at V and 9 bases at J, with 15 bases in the middle. The CDR3 contains 13 residues.

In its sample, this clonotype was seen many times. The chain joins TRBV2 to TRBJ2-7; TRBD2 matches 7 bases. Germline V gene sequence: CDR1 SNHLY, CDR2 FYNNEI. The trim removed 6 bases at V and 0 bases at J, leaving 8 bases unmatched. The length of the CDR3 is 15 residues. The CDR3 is CASRYPGLTSYEQYF. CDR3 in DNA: TGTGCCAGCAGGTACCCGGGACTAACCTCCTACGAGCAGTACTTC.

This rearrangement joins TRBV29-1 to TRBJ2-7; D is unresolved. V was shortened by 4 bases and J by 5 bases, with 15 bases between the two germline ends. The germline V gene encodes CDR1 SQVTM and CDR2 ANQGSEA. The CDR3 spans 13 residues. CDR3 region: CSVGDAGVNEQYF. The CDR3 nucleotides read TGCAGCGTTGGAGATGCTGGGGTCAACGAGCAGTACTTC.

CDR3 region: CSAREPGQGDQPQHF. CDR3 nucleotide sequence: TGCAGTGCTAGGGAACCTGGACAGGGAGATCAGCCCCAGCATTTT. The V gene is TRBV20-1, the J gene TRBJ1-5, with TRBD1 identical over 8 bases. CDR3 length equals 15 residues. V dropped 3 bases and J dropped 5; count of bases not matched to a gene: 9. The V gene's germline CDR1 is DFQATT and CDR2 SNEGSKA (reference sequence).

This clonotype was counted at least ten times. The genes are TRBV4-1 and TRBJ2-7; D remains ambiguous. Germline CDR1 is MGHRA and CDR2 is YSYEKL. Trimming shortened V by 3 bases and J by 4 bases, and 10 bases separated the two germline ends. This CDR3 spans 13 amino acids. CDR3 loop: CASSHLLKYEQYF. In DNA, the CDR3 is TGCGCCAGCAGCCACCTACTCAAGTACGAGCAGTACTTC.

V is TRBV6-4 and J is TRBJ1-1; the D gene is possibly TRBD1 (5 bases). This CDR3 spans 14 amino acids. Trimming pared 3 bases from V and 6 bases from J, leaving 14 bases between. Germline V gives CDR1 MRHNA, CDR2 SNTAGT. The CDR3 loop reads CASSERDGGSEAFF. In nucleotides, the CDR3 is TGTGCCAGCAGTGAACGGGACGGGGGGTCTGAAGCTTTCTTT.

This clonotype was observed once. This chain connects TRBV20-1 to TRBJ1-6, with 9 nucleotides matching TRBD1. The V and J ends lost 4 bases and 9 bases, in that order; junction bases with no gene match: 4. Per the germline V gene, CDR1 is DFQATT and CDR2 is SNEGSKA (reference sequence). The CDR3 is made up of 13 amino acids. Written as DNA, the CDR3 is TGCAGTGCTAACCGACAGGGGGGTTCACCCCTCCACTTT. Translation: CSANRQGGSPLHF.

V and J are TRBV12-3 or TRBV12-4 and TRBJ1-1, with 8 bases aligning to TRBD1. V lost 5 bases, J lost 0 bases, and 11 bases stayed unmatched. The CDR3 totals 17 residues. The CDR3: CASSRRSGGQVNTEAFF. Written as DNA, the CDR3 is TGTGCCAGCAGTCGGAGATCAGGGGGACAGGTGAACACTGAAGCTTTCTTT.

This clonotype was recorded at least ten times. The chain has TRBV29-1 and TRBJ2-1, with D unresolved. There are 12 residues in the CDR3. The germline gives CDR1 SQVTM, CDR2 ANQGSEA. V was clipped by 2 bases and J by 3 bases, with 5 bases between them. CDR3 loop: CSVELVYNEQFF. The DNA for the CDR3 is TGCAGCGTTGAATTAGTCTACAATGAGCAGTTCTTC.

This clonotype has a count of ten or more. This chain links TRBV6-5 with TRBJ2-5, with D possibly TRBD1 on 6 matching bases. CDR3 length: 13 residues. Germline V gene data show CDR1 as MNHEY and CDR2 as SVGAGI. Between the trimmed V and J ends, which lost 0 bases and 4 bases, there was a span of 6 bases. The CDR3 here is CASSYSGGETQYF. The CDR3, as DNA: TGTGCCAGCAGTTACTCAGGGGGAGAGACCCAGTACTTC.

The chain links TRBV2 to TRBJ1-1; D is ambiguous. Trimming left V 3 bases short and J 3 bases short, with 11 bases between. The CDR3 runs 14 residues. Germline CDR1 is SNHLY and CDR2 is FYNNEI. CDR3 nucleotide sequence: TGTGCCAGCAGTGATGTGGTAGGCCACACTGAAGCTTTCTTT. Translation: CASSDVVGHTEAFF.

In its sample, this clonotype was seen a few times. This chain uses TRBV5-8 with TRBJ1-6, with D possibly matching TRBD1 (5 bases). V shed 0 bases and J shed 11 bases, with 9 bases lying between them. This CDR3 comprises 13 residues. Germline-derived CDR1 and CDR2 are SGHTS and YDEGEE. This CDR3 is CASSLATRAPLHF. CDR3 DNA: TGTGCCAGCAGCTTGGCTACCAGGGCACCCCTCCACTTT.

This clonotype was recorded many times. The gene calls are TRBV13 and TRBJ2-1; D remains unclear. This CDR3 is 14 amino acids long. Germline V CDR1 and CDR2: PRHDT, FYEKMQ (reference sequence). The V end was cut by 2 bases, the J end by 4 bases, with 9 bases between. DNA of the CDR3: TGTGCCAGCAGCTTAATAAGTAATTACAATGAGCAGTTCTTC. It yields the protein CASSLISNYNEQFF.

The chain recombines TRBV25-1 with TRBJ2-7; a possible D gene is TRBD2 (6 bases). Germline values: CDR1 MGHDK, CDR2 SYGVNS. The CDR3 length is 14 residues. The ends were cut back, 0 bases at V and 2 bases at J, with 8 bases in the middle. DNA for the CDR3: TGTGCCAGCAGTGAATATGGGGGGACCTACGAGCAGTACTTC. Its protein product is CASSEYGGTYEQYF.

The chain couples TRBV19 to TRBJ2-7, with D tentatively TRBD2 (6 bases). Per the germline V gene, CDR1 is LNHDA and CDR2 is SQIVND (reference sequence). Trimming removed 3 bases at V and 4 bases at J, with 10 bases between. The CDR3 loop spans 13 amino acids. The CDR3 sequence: CASSMDAGYEQYF. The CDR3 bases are TGTGCCAGTAGTATGGATGCGGGGTACGAGCAGTACTTC.

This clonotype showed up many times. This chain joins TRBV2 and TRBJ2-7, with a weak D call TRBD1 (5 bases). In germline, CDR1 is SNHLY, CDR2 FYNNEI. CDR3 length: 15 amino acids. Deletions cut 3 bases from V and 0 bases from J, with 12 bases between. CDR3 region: CASSDPRGLSYEQYF. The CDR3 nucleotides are TGTGCCAGCAGTGACCCAAGGGGCCTCTCCTACGAGCAGTACTTC.

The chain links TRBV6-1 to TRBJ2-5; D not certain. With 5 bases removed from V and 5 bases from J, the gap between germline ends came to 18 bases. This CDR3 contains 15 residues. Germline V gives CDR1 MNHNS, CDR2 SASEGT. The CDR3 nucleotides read TGTGCCAGCAGTTACGTGGACGCCGGTGGGGAGACCCAGTACTTC. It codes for CASSYVDAGGETQYF.

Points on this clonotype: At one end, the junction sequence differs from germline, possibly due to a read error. The CDR3 spells CASSFLTRNEQFF. The CDR3 region has the DNA TGTGCTAGCAGCTTTTTGACTCGCAATGAGCAGTTCTTC. The genes are TRBV7-7 and TRBJ2-3; D remains unclear. The J call is uncertain, as TRBJ2-1 better fits the DNA end. The CDR3 sequence is 13 residues long. The germline CDR1 and CDR2 sequences are SSHAT and FNYEAQ (reference sequence).

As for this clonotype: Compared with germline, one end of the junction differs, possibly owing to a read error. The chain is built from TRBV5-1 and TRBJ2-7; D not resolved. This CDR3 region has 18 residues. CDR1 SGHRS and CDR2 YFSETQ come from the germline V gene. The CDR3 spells CASSLAPLRRLEGYEQYF. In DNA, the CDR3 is TGTGCCAGCAGCTTGGCACCCCTCAGGCGGCTTGAAGGCTACGAGCAGTACTTC.

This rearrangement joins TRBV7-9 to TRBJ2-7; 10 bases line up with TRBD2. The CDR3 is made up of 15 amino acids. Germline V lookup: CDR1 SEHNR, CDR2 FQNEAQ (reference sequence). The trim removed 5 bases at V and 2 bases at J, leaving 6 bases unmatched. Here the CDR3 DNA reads TGTGCCAGCAGCACTAGCGGGGTACCCCCCTACGAGCAGTACTTC. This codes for CASSTSGVPPYEQYF.

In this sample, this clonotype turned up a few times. The CDR3 is CASRGTYKISNQPQHF. DNA of the CDR3: TGTGCCAGCAGGGGGACTTATAAGATCAGCAATCAGCCCCAGCATTTT. J is TRBJ1-5 and V is TRBV2; tentatively, D is TRBD1 (5 bases). Per germline, CDR1 SNHLY and CDR2 FYNNEI. Trimming took off 6 bases at V and 1 base at J, with 16 bases between the two ends. The CDR3 sequence is 16 residues long. The full variable domain, its missing parts supplied by reference TRBV2 and TRBJ1-5, is EPEVTQTPSHQVTQMGQEVILRCVPISNHLYFYWYRQILGQKVEFLVSFYNNEISEKSEIFDDQFSVERPDGSNFTLKIRSTKLEDSAMYFCASRGTYKISNQPQHFGDGTRLSIL.